Below are 4 T cell receptor beta chains sequenced from a single sample in a study of T cells in Graves' hyperthyroidism and ophthalmopathy (dated by TCRdb to between 2017 and 2020). Libraries were made using multiplex PCR. The data were produced on an Illumina HiSeq 2000. The TCR beta CDR3 regions were amplified from the RNA transcripts. The TCR CDR3 was subjected to a first round of RT-PCR using the HTBI primer set and the Qiagen OneStep RT-PCR kit. TCRdb took the public reads, trimmed them with fastp at Q25, ran MiXCR for clone calling and kept in-frame beta chains. All rows with the same CDR3 protein become a single entry with the most common DNA and genes. This sample comprises approximately 400,000 distinct CDR3 sequences, about 15% of them detected only once. Roughly 21% of the sample is held by the ten biggest clonotypes. Specimen: blood. Receptors originate from a woman aged 30 to 39 with Graves' ophthalmopathy.

The table lists this clonotype with many counts. The chain combines TRBV7-9 with TRBJ2-3; TRBD1 might be the D (6 bases). Germline values: CDR1 SEHNR, CDR2 FQNEAQ (reference sequence). The CDR3 is 13 amino acids. V was cut by 7 bases and J by 3 bases, with 11 bases left in between. The DNA for the CDR3 is TGTGCCAGCACCCTGAGGGGGACAGATACGCAGTATTTT. The encoded protein is CASTLRGTDTQYF.

There are many counts of this clonotype. The J gene is TRBJ2-2, the V gene TRBV24-1; TRBD1 aligns across 7 bases. The CDR3 is 18 amino acids. V gave up 1 base and J gave up 5 bases; unmatched junction bases: 12. Per germline, CDR1 KGHDR and CDR2 SFDVKD. Written as DNA, the CDR3 is TGTGCCACCAGTGATTTTTTGACAGGGATAGGAGATACCGGGGAGCTGTTTTTT. Translation: CATSDFLTGIGDTGELFF.

The V gene is TRBV19, the J gene TRBJ1-1, with TRBD1 as a possible D gene (5 bases). The CDR3 contains 12 residues. V lost 5 bases, J lost 7 bases, and 11 bases lay in between. In germline, CDR1 is LNHDA, CDR2 SQIVND (reference sequence). Written as DNA, the CDR3 is TGTGCCAGTAGTTGGGGAAGGGGTGAAGCTTTCTTT. This codes for CASSWGRGEAFF. Based on the CDR3 plus reference TRBV19 and TRBJ1-1, the full variable domain is DGGITQSPKYLFRKEGQNVTLSCEQNLNHDAMYWYRQDPGQGLRLIYYSQIVNDFQKGDIAEGYSVSREKKESFPLTVTSAQKNPTAFYLCASSWGRGEAFFGQGTRLTVV.

The table lists this clonotype with many counts. V usage is TRBV11-2 and J usage is TRBJ1-1; 8 bases fit TRBD1. This CDR3 contains 16 residues. Germline CDR1 and CDR2: SGHAT and FQNNGV. V gave up 6 bases and J gave up 3 bases; unmatched junction bases: 12. This chain's CDR3 is CASRDTRGPAYTEAFF. In DNA, the CDR3 is TGTGCCAGCAGGGACACCAGGGGGCCGGCGTACACTGAAGCTTTCTTT. The full variable domain, in which reference TRBV11-2 and TRBJ1-1 provide the parts outside the CDR3, is EAGVAQSPRYKIIEKRQSVAFWCNPISGHATLYWYQQILGQGPKLLIQFQNNGVVDDSQLPKDRFSAERLKGVDSTLKIQPAKLEDSAVYLCASRDTRGPAYTEAFFGQGTRLTVV.